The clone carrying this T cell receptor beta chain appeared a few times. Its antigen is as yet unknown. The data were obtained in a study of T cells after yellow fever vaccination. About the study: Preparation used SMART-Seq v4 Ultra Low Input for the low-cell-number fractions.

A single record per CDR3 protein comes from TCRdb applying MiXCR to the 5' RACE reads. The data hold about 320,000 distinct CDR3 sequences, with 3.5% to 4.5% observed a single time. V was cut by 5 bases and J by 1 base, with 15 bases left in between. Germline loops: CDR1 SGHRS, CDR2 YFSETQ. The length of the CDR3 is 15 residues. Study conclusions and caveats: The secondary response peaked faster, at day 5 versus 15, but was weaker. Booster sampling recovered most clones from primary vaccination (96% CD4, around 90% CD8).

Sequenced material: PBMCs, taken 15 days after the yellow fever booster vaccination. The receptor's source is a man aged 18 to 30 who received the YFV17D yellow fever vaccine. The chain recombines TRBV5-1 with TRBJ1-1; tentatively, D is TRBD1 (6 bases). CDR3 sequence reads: CASRFGGATNTEAFF. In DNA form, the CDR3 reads TGCGCCAGCAGGTTCGGGGGGGCTACGAACACTGAAGCTTTCTTT.